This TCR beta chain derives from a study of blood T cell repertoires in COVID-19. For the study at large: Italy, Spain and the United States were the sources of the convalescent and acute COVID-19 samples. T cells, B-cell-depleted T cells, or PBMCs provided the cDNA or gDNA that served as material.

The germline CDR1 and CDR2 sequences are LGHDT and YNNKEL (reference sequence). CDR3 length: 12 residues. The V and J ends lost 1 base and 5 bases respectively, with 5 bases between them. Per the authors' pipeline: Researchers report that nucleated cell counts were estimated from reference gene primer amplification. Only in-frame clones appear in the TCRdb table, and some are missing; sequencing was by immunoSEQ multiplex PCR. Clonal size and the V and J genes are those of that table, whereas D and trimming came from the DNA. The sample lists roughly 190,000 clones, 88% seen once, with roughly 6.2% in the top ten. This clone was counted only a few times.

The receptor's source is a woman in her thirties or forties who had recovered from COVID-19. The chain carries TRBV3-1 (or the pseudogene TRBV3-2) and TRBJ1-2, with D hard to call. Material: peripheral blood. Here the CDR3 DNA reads TGTGCCAGCAGCCAAGCGGAGTATGGCTACACCTTC. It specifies CASSQAEYGYTF.